The 10 T cell receptor beta chains below were found in one sample sequenced in a study of CD8+CD57+ T cells in acquired aplastic anemia. It was patients with CD8+CD57+ cell expansion by flow cytometry who were chosen for sequencing. Profiling of TCR beta VDJ combinations and CDR3 sequences used genomic DNA as template. One entry per CDR3 protein, called by TCRdb with MiXCR from the reads. The sample records around 150,000 distinct CDR3 sequences, around 75% being singletons. The material sequenced was sorted CD4+, CD8+, or CD8+CD57+ T cells (not recorded which) from PBMCs. These TCRs come from a human donor with aplastic anemia.

This clonotype was recorded a few times. This chain joins TRBV6-5 and TRBJ1-6; TRBD1 is a possible D gene (6 bases). V was shortened by 2 bases and J by 11 bases, with 10 bases between the two germline ends. The CDR3 spans 13 residues. Germline V gene lookup returns CDR1 MNHEY and CDR2 SVGAGI. CDR3 in DNA: TGTGCCAGCAGTTACCGACAGGAACCACCCCTCCACTTT. This translates into CASSYRQEPPLHF.

The count of this clonotype is one. The rearrangement uses TRBV9 and TRBJ1-1; no firm D call. The CDR3 contains 13 residues. V was trimmed by 4 bases and J by 6 bases, leaving 13 bases between them. Germline V CDR1 and CDR2: SGDLS, YYNGEE. The CDR3 region has the DNA TGTGCCAGCAGCACCGATCCCATGGCTGAAGCTTTCTTT. Amino acids: CASSTDPMAEAFF.

This clonotype was found a few times. The chain joins TRBV6-4 to TRBJ2-2; the D is unclear. The length of the CDR3 is 10 residues. Germline V lookup: CDR1 MRHNA, CDR2 SNTAGT. V lost 5 bases, J lost 5 bases, and 0 bases lay in between. The chain's CDR3 is CASSTGELFF. CDR3 sequence (DNA): TGTGCCAGCAGTACCGGGGAGCTGTTTTTT.

A single count supports this clonotype. The chain uses TRBV19 and TRBJ1-6; no firm D call. This CDR3 is 16 amino acids long. V was shortened by 10 bases and J by 0 bases, with 16 bases between the two germline ends. CDR1 and CDR2 (germline): LNHDA, SQIVND (reference sequence). The CDR3 loop is CATSGRTSSYNSPLHF. CDR3 nucleotides: TGTGCCACCTCCGGACGGACGAGCTCCTATAATTCACCCCTCCACTTT.

The chain couples TRBV20-1 to TRBJ2-5; D is perhaps TRBD1 (6 bases). Per the germline V gene, CDR1 is DFQATT and CDR2 is SNEGSKA (reference sequence). This CDR3 is built from 14 residues. The V and J ends lost 4 bases and 2 bases respectively, with 14 bases between them. Written as DNA, the CDR3 is TGCAGTGCTAAAAGACAGGCCTCACAAGAGACCCAGTACTTC. Amino acid sequence: CSAKRQASQETQYF.

The rearrangement uses TRBV7-6 and TRBJ2-2; possible D gene TRBD2, 6 bases. Per the germline V gene, CDR1 is SGHVS and CDR2 is FNYEAQ. Trimming cost V 2 bases and J 7 bases, with 14 bases left between them. The CDR3 extends over 15 amino acids. Here the CDR3 DNA reads TGTGCCAGCAGCTTATCTGAGACTAGGGGCGGGGAGCTGTTTTTT. Protein sequence: CASSLSETRGGELFF.

The V gene is TRBV19, the J gene TRBJ2-7; a weak D match, TRBD1 (5 bases). Germline CDR1 LNHDA, CDR2 SQIVND (reference sequence). V lost 9 bases to trimming and J lost 2 bases, with 20 bases between them. The CDR3 is 15 residues long. The DNA of the CDR3 is TGTGCCAGCCGTTGGTCCTGGGGCTCTCCCTACGAGCAGTACTTC. This gives the protein CASRWSWGSPYEQYF. Full variable domain (missing parts from reference TRBV19 and TRBJ2-7): DGGITQSPKYLFRKEGQNVTLSCEQNLNHDAMYWYRQDPGQGLRLIYYSQIVNDFQKGDIAEGYSVSREKKESFPLTVTSAQKNPTAFYLCASRWSWGSPYEQYFGPGTRLTVT.

The chain carries TRBV20-1 and TRBJ2-2; 11 nucleotides line up with TRBD2. In germline, CDR1 is DFQATT, CDR2 SNEGSKA (reference sequence). This CDR3 has 16 amino acids. J lost 1 base, V lost 6 bases, and 7 bases had no gene match. CDR3 DNA: TGCAGTGCCAGCAGTGGGACTAGCGGGAACACCGGGGAGCTGTTTTTT. Translation: CSASSGTSGNTGELFF.

The chain has TRBV5-1 and TRBJ2-1; 12 bases align to TRBD2. J lost 5 bases, V lost 4 bases, and 7 bases had no gene match. Germline V lookup: CDR1 SGHRS, CDR2 YFSETQ. The CDR3 consists of 16 residues. The chain's CDR3 is CASSVTLAGGDNEQFF. CDR3 nucleotides: TGCGCCAGCAGCGTTACTCTAGCGGGAGGGGACAATGAGCAGTTCTTC.

The rearrangement uses TRBV20-1 and TRBJ2-7; 7 nucleotides match TRBD2. The CDR3 loop spans 16 amino acids. CDR1 and CDR2 from the germline V gene are DFQATT and SNEGSKA (reference sequence). Germline trimming cut 0 bases from V and 0 bases from J; bases unmatched to any gene: 8. CDR3 sequence: CSARDYTGGSSYEQYF. CDR3 coding DNA: TGCAGTGCTAGAGATTATACCGGGGGGAGCTCCTACGAGCAGTACTTC.